Below, 20 T cell receptor beta chains from the same sample are listed, as sequenced in a study of a mutant IDH1 vaccine in newly diagnosed glioma. These receptors' targets are unknown. Libraries were prepared by immunoSEQ multiplex PCR; TCRdb keeps only in-frame clonotypes and omits some of them. The sample holds some 40,000 clones, about four fifths seen once. The time point: week 11, during vaccination. Vaccine doses each comprised 300 ug of mutant IDH1 20-mer peptide, with topical imiquimod. Specimen: peripheral blood mononuclear cells (PBMCs), collected from a glioma patient whose treatment included an IDH1 peptide vaccine. The receptors here all came from a woman between 25 and 40 years old with glioma. Some clones in this sample may be carry-over from other donors' samples.

The rearrangement links TRBV5-1 to TRBJ2-7; possible D gene TRBD1, 6 bases. Deletions cut 0 bases from V and 5 bases from J, with 12 bases between. CDR3 size: 14 residues. Germline loops: CDR1 SGHRS, CDR2 YFSETQ. The CDR3 spells CASSLEMGADEQYF. The DNA of the CDR3 is TGCGCCAGCAGCTTGGAAATGGGGGCGGACGAGCAGTACTTC.

V usage is TRBV30 and J usage is TRBJ1-2; TRBD1 matches at 7 bases. The CDR3 covers 15 residues. Germline CDR1 is GTSNPN and CDR2 is SVGIG (reference sequence). The junction had 11 bases not matched to a gene; V was cut back by 3 bases and J by 4 bases. The CDR3 here is CAWRDWDSRSYGYTF. Here the CDR3 DNA reads TGTGCCTGGAGAGACTGGGACAGTAGATCCTATGGCTACACCTTC.

The chain employs TRBV28 and TRBJ1-5; D is uncertain. The CDR3 covers 13 residues. V gave up 3 bases and J gave up 6 bases, with 9 bases separating them. CDR1 is MDHEN and CDR2 is SYDVKM in the germline V gene. CDR3 DNA sequence: TGTGCCAGCAGTTTCATCCTGAGTCAGCCCCAGCATTTT. It codes for CASSFILSQPQHF.

The rearrangement joins TRBV28 to TRBJ1-2, with 9 bases identical to TRBD1. The CDR3 contains 14 residues. CDR1 MDHEN and CDR2 SYDVKM come from the germline V gene. V lost 3 bases to trimming and J lost 6 bases; unmatched junction nucleotides: 5. The CDR3: CASSFRDREDGYTF. The DNA for the CDR3 is TGTGCCAGCAGTTTCCGGGACAGGGAGGATGGCTACACCTTC.

This clone was found a few times. The genes are TRBV10-1 and TRBJ1-1; D is uncertain. CDR3 length: 17 residues. V dropped 0 bases and J dropped 4 bases, with 18 bases sitting between them. The germline V gene encodes CDR1 WNHNN and CDR2 SYGVQD (reference sequence). CDR3 bases: TGCGCCAGCAGTGAGTCGAAGGAGGGCCCTCGGGGCACTGAAGCTTTCTTT. This translates into CASSESKEGPRGTEAFF.

The gene calls are TRBV6-6 and TRBJ2-7; 8 nucleotides align to TRBD1. The CDR3 is made up of 14 amino acids. Germline lookup yields CDR1 MNHNY and CDR2 SVGAGI (reference sequence). Unmatched junction bases numbered 10, after V lost 6 bases and J lost 6 bases. CDR3 nucleotide sequence: TGTGCCAGCAGCCTTGGACAGGGAGAGGCCGAGCAGTACTTC. Translating it yields CASSLGQGEAEQYF.

This chain uses TRBV6-5 with TRBJ2-1; TRBD2 aligns across 9 bases. Per the germline V gene, CDR1 is MNHEY and CDR2 is SVGAGI. The V and J ends lost 6 bases and 7 bases, in that order; junction bases with no gene match: 7. This CDR3 comprises 14 residues. CDR3 DNA: TGTGCCAGCAGCCCCGGGACTAGCCCTAATGAGCAGTTCTTC. Its protein is CASSPGTSPNEQFF.

This chain connects TRBV30 to TRBJ2-7; D uncertain. V lost 1 base and J lost 4, with 11 bases in between. The CDR3 has 13 residues. Germline lookup yields CDR1 GTSNPN and CDR2 SVGIG (reference sequence). The CDR3 loop reads CAWSGGLGYEQYF. The CDR3 region has the DNA TGTGCCTGGAGTGGGGGATTAGGGTACGAGCAGTACTTC.

The chain recombines TRBV10-2 with TRBJ1-2; D gene uncertain. The germline V gene has CDR1 WSHSY and CDR2 SAAADI. The V and J ends lost 0 bases and 2 bases respectively, with 7 bases between them. This CDR3 has 14 amino acids. Here the CDR3 reads CASSESLLNYGYTF. The CDR3 nucleotides are TGCGCCAGCAGTGAGTCCCTCCTCAACTATGGCTACACCTTC.

The rearrangement joins TRBV30 to TRBJ1-2, with D perhaps TRBD1 (6 bases). Trimming took 7 bases from V and 8 from J, leaving 17 bases between them. Germline CDR1 reads GTSNPN; CDR2 reads SVGIG (reference sequence). The CDR3 covers 12 residues. CDR3 DNA: TGTGCCTTGGGATACCGAGGGGGAGGCTACACCTTC. Its protein is CALGYRGGGYTF.

The V and J genes are TRBV25-1 and TRBJ1-4; 7 bases line up with TRBD1. With 7 bases clipped from V and 6 bases from J, the junction kept 11 bases outside the gene matches. The CDR3 runs to 15 residues. Germline V gene lookup returns CDR1 MGHDK and CDR2 SYGVNS. CDR3 sequence reads: CASKNRRGRDEKLFF. The CDR3, as DNA: TGTGCCAGCAAGAATAGGAGGGGGCGGGATGAAAAACTGTTTTTT.

The J gene is TRBJ2-7, the V gene TRBV6-5; no clear D gene. Germline V gives CDR1 MNHEY, CDR2 SVGAGI. The CDR3 runs 13 residues. V was cut by 2 bases and J by 5 bases, with 10 bases left in between. The CDR3 DNA follows: TGTGCCAGCAGTTACGCCGAGGCCCACGAGCAGTACTTC. Its translation is CASSYAEAHEQYF.

CDR3: CASSVDRRSTDTQYF. The CDR3 coding sequence is TGTGCCAGCAGCGTAGACAGGAGAAGCACAGATACGCAGTATTTT. V usage is TRBV9 and J usage is TRBJ2-3, with D perhaps TRBD1 (5 bases). V was trimmed by 0 bases and J by 0 bases, leaving 8 bases between them. The CDR3 consists of 15 residues. The V gene's germline CDR1 is SGDLS and CDR2 YYNGEE.

The chain is built from TRBV19 and TRBJ2-1; TRBD2 matches 8 bases. From germline, CDR1 is LNHDA and CDR2 SQIVND (reference sequence). The CDR3 length is 19 residues. Trimming removed 3 bases from V and 6 bases from J; junction bases left unmatched: 19. In DNA, the CDR3 is TGTGCCAGTAGTATCGAGATGGGGTCTAGCGGGTCCGCCCCCAATGAGCAGTTCTTC. Its protein is CASSIEMGSSGSAPNEQFF.

This chain connects TRBV5-1 to TRBJ2-7, with a weak D call TRBD2 (5 bases). V gave up 0 bases and J gave up 0 bases, with 10 bases separating them. CDR3 length equals 15 residues. The V gene's germline CDR1 is SGHRS and CDR2 YFSETQ. The CDR3 region is CASSLGASLSYEQYF. The CDR3 DNA is TGCGCCAGCAGCTTGGGGGCTAGCCTCTCCTACGAGCAGTACTTC.

The V call is TRBV7-6, the J call TRBJ2-6; 7 bases align to TRBD1. Germline V gives CDR1 SGHVS, CDR2 FNYEAQ. The CDR3 contains 16 residues. After removal of 8 bases from V and 1 base from J, the junction contained 8 bases not matched to a gene. DNA for the CDR3: TGTGCCAGCGGGCAGGGGGTAGAGTCTGGGGCCAACGTCCTGACTTTC. This sequence encodes CASGQGVESGANVLTF.

The chain couples TRBV27 to TRBJ2-1, with a tentative D call TRBD1 (6 bases). The CDR3 contains 15 residues. V lost 5 bases and J 2 bases, leaving 13 bases between the germline ends. In germline, CDR1 is MNHEY, CDR2 SMNVEV (reference sequence). For the CDR3, the DNA is TGTGCCAGCAGTCCACCCTCAGGGGCCTACAATGAGCAGTTCTTC. Translated, it gives CASSPPSGAYNEQFF.

This rearrangement joins TRBV7-9 to TRBJ1-2; D ambiguous. Trimming pared 2 bases from V and 6 bases from J, leaving 7 bases between. In germline, CDR1 is SEHNR, CDR2 FQNEAQ (reference sequence). This CDR3 is 12 amino acids long. For the CDR3, the DNA is TGTGCCAGCAGCTTACGTCGGGATGGCTACACCTTC. Encoded protein: CASSLRRDGYTF.

The V call is TRBV6-1, the J call TRBJ1-5; D remains ambiguous. CDR1 MNHNS and CDR2 SASEGT come from the germline V gene. Trimming stripped 6 bases from V and 0 bases from J, with 9 bases between. The length of the CDR3 is 14 residues. The CDR3 coding sequence is TGTGCCAGCAGCCGGGGAATTAGCAATCAGCCCCAGCATTTT. Its protein is CASSRGISNQPQHF.

The table lists this clone with a count of one. The J gene is TRBJ1-1, the V gene TRBV19; maybe TRBD1 (6 bases). CDR3 length: 14 amino acids. Germline values: CDR1 LNHDA, CDR2 SQIVND (reference sequence). The V end lost 7 bases, the J end lost 2 bases, and 14 bases lay between the germline ends. The CDR3 is CASTLQGSNTEAFF. CDR3 DNA sequence: TGTGCCAGTACTCTACAGGGATCCAACACTGAAGCTTTCTTT.